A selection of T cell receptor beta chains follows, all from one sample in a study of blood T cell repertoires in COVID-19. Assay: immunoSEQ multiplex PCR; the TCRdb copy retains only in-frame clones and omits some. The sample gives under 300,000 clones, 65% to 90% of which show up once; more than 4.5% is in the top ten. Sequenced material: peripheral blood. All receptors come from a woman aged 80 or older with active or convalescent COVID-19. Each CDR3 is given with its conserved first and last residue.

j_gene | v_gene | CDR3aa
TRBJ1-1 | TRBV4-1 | CASSQLPQGTEAFF
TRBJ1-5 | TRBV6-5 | CASSYSGQRTEPQHF
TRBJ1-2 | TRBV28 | CASSTGTKVRGYTF
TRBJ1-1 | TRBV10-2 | CASRDSSTEAFF
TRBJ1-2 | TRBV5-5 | CASSTTGNYGYTF
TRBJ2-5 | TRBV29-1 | CSVDLGLQGTQYF
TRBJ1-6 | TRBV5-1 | CASSLGQGDNSPLHF
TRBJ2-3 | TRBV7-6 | CASRTTALSTDTQYF
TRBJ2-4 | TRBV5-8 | CASSLGRQGLAKNIQYF
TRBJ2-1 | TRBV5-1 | CASSPFSRGTSNEQFF
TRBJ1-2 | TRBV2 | CASSEGDSYGYTF
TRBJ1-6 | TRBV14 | CASSQRQGVNSPLHF
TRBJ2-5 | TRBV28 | CASRLNAPETQYF
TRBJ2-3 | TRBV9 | CASSAEGAADTQYF
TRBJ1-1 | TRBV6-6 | CASSHLLNGGPGTEAFF
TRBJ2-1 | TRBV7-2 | CASSFTSGAPRNEQFF
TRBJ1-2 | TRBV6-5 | CASEEQRYGYTF
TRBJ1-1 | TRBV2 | CASSVPGGQAFF
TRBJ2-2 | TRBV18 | CASSPRQSNTGELFF
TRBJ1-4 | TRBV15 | CATSGETGQNEKLFF
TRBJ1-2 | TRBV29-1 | CSVLQGYGYTF
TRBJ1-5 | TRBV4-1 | CASSQDFGQGVYPPQHF
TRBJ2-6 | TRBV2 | CASSEARSSGANVLTF
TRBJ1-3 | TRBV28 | CASISGQGSGNTIYF
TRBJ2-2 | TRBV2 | CASSDQRNTGELFF
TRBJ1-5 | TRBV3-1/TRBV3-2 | CASSPAGGPSNQPQHF
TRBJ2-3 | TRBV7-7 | CASSLSISTDTQYF
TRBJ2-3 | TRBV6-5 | CASSLRGDGDTQYF
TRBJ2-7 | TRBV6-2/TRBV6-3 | CASSYPAGAAGQYF